This TCR beta chain originates from a study of cytomegalovirus exposure and HLA in healthy donors. Broader study findings: Rare sequences made up most TCRs, while some public TCRs were found in many donors. The classifier reportedly diagnosed cytomegalovirus status with high specificity and sensitivity. The study labeled approximately 150 TCR beta chains cytomegalovirus-associated.

There are 17 residues in the CDR3. V shed 7 bases and J shed 0 bases, with 18 bases lying between them. Germline CDR1 reads LNHDA; CDR2 reads SQIVND (reference sequence). Worth noting for this clone: Its matching antigen is unknown.

From the approximately 120-subject validation cohort, which was separate from the roughly 670-subject first cohort, the donors were drawn. Some clones are missing from TCRdb's copy, which holds only in-frame ones; the method was immunoSEQ multiplex PCR. This repertoire shows 200,000 or so clones, about nine tenths found once; its top ten account for 0.8% to 1.2%. The rearrangement joins TRBV19 to TRBJ2-2; TRBD1 is a possible D gene (6 bases). This TCR was recovered from a woman under 30 in good health and CMV-seronegative. The sample consisted of PBMCs. The CDR3 here is CASNSPTGQPNTGELFF. DNA for the CDR3: TGTGCCAGTAACTCCCCGACGGGACAACCGAACACCGGGGAGCTGTTTTTT.